This is a list of T cell receptor beta chains from one sample in a study of T cells in Graves' hyperthyroidism and ophthalmopathy. TCRdb reprocessed the multiplex PCR reads with MiXCR, giving one entry per CDR3 protein. The table lists more than 300,000 distinct CDR3 sequences, less than 15% of them singletons. Sequenced material: blood. The receptor set was obtained from a woman between 18 and 29 years old with Graves' hyperthyroidism. The CDR3 runs from the conserved cysteine through the conserved F or W. A D gene is named only where the DNA matches it firmly. Some rows mark clone size as missing; the rest say once, few, many or name a class of expanded clone.

. | TRBJ2-5 | TRBV9 | few | CASSVESIETQYF | TGTGCCAGCAGCGTAGAATCCATAGAGACCCAGTACTTC
. | TRBJ1-6 | TRBV18 | many | CASSPVKALDNSPLHF | TGTGCCAGCTCACCCGTCAAAGCGCTCGATAATTCACCCCTCCACTTT
. | TRBJ1-2 | TRBV29-1 | . | CSVGQGTNYGYTF | TGCAGCGTTGGGCAGGGGACTAACTATGGCTACACCTTC
. | TRBJ2-5 | TRBV20-1 | . | CSASISGSDGQGTQYF | TGCAGTGCTAGCATAAGCGGATCTGACGGACAAGGGACCCAGTACTTC
. | TRBJ1-1 | TRBV27 | many | CASSLFRGSSEAFF | TGTGCCAGCAGTCTCTTCAGGGGTAGTTCTGAAGCTTTCTTT
TRBD1 | TRBJ2-7 | TRBV28 | many | CASSFLLTGGDEQYF | TGTGCCAGCAGTTTTCTGTTGACAGGGGGGGACGAGCAGTACTTC
. | TRBJ1-5 | TRBV20-1 | many | CSAGGSHNQPQHF | TGCAGTGCTGGGGGGAGCCACAATCAGCCCCAGCATTTT
. | TRBJ1-2 | TRBV9 | . | CASSLEEGTNYGYTF | TGTGCCAGCAGCCTCGAAGAGGGGACTAACTATGGCTACACCTTC
. | TRBJ2-3 | TRBV9 | few | CASSVVGTDTQYF | TGTGCCAGCAGCGTAGTCGGCACAGATACGCAGTATTTT
. | TRBJ2-1 | TRBV4-2 | many | CASSHILGRIAHRDEQFF | TGTGCCAGCAGCCACATCTTAGGTCGAATAGCGCATCGCGATGAGCAGTTCTTC
. | TRBJ2-3 | TRBV12-3/TRBV12-4 | many | CASSSTRELTGDTQYF | TGTGCCAGCAGTTCCACCAGGGAACTGACAGGAGATACGCAGTATTTT
. | TRBJ2-3 | TRBV9 | many | CASSPSSRSLTDTQYF | TGTGCCAGCAGCCCCAGTTCCAGGAGTCTCACAGATACGCAGTATTTT
. | TRBJ1-2 | TRBV20-1 | many | CSASADSDYGYTF | TGCAGTGCTAGCGCTGACTCCGACTATGGCTACACCTTC
. | TRBJ2-7 | TRBV7-2 | many | CASSLGTYEQYF | TGTGCCAGCAGCTTGGGGACCTACGAGCAGTACTTC
TRBD1 | TRBJ2-7 | TRBV4-1 | many | CASSHPGQGREQYF | TGCGCCAGCAGCCATCCGGGACAGGGTCGTGAGCAGTACTTC
. | TRBJ2-3 | TRBV28 | many | CASSSQHERWGDTQYF | TGTGCCAGCAGTTCCCAGCACGAGAGGTGGGGAGATACGCAGTATTTT
. | TRBJ1-1 | TRBV30 | many | CAWSETPNTEAFF | TGTGCCTGGAGTGAGACACCGAACACTGAAGCTTTCTTT
. | TRBJ2-4 | TRBV28 | many | CASTTGTNIQYF | TGTGCCAGCACCACAGGGACGAACATTCAGTACTTC